This TCR beta chain derives from a study of cytomegalovirus exposure and HLA in healthy donors. For the study at large: The Caucasian-associated ancestry cluster held around 76% of roughly 370 genotyped donors.

Findings and caveats of the study: It was taken for granted in presence/absence analyses that sequencing depth across donors was roughly uniform. It was likely that a cluster of highly shared sequence variants was a sequencing artifact. In a later analysis, specific HLA alleles were associated with around 17,000 TCR beta sequences at a 0.05 false discovery rate.

This clone occurred a few times. The antigen is not known. This PCR relied on a set of 60 Vbeta primers and 13 Jbeta primers. Libraries were prepared by immunoSEQ multiplex PCR; TCRdb keeps only in-frame clonotypes and omits some of them. The top ten hold roughly 6% of the sample, which has under 170,000 clones, 79% seen once. The V and J ends lost 2 bases and 3 bases respectively, with 11 bases between them. The length of the CDR3 is 13 residues. Germline loops: CDR1 GTSNPN, CDR2 SVGIG (reference sequence). V gene TRBV30 combines with J gene TRBJ2-7, with D possibly matching TRBD1 (6 bases). The receptor comes from a middle-aged man in good health and CMV-seropositive. Sequencing was performed on PBMCs. In nucleotides, the CDR3 is TGTGCCTGGAGTAGTAAGGGGGTCTACGAGCAGTACTTC. As protein: CAWSSKGVYEQYF.